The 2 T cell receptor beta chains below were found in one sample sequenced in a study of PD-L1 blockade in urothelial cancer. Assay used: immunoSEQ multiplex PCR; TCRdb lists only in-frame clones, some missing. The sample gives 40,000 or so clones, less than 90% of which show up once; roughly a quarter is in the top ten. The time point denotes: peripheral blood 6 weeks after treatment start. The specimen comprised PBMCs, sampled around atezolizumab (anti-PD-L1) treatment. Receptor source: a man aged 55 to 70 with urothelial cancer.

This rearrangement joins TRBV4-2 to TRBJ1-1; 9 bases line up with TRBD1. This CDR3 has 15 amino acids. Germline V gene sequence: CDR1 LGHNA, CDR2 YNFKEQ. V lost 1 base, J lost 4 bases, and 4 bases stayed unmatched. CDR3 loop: CASSQGDREGTEAFF. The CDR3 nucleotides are TGTGCCAGCAGCCAAGGGGACAGGGAGGGCACTGAAGCTTTCTTT.

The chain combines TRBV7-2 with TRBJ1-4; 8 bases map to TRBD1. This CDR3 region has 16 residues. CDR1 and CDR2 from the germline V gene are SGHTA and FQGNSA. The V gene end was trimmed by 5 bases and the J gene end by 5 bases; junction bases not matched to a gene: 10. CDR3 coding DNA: TGTGCCAGCAGCCAAAGTAACAGGGGGTTAAATGAAAAACTGTTTTTT. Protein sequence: CASSQSNRGLNEKLFF.